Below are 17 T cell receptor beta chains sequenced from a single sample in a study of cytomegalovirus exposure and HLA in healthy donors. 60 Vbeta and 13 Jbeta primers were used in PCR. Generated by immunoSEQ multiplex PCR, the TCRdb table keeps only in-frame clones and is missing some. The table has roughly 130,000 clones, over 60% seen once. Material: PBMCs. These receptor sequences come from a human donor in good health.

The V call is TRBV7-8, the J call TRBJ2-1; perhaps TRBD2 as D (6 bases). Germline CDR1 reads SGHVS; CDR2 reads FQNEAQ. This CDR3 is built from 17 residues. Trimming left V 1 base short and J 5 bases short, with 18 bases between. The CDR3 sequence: CASSLEGGARYDNEQFF. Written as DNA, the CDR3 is TGTGCCAGCAGCTTAGAAGGAGGGGCCAGGTACGACAATGAGCAGTTCTTC.

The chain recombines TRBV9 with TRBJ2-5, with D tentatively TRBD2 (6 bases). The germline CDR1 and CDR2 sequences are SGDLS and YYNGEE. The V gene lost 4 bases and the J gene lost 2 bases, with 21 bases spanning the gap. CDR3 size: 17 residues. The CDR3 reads CASSPQTPGLLQETQYF. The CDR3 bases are TGTGCCAGCAGCCCTCAAACCCCAGGACTACTTCAAGAGACCCAGTACTTC.

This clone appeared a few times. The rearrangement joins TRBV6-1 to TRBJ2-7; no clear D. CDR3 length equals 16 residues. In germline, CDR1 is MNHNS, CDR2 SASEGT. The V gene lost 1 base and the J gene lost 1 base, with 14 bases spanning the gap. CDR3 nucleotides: TGTGCCAGCAGTGAAGACAGCCCCTACGATTCCTACGAGCAGTACTTC. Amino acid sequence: CASSEDSPYDSYEQYF.

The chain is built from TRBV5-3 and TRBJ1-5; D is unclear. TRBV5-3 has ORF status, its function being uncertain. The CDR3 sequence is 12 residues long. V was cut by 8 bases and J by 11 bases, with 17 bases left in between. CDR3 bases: TGTGCCAGCAGCCCCCTCGGGGAGGCCCAGCATTTT. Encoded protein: CASSPLGEAQHF.

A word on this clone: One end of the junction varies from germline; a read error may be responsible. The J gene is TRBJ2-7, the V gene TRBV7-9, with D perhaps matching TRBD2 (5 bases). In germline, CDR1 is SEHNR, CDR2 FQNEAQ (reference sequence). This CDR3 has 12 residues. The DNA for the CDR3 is TGTTCCAGCAGCTCAGGAGGAGACGAGCAGTACTTC. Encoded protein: CSSSSGGDEQYF.

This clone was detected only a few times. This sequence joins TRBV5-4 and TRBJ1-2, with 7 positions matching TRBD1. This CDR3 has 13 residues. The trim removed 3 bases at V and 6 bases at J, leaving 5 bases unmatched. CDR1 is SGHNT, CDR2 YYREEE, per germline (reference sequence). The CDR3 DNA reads TGTGCCAGCAGCTCGACAGGGAGTAATGGCTACACCTTC. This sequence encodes CASSSTGSNGYTF.

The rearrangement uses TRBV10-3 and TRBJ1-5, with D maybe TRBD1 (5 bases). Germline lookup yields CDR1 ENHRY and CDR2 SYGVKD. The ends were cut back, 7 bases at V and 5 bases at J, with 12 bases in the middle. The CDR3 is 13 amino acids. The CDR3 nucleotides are TGTGCCATCACCGGACACGAGGATCAGCCCCAGCATTTT. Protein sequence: CAITGHEDQPQHF.

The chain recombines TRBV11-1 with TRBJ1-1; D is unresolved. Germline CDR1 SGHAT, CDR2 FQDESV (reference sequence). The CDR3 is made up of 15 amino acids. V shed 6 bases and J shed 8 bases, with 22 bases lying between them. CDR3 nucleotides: TGTGCCAGCAGTACTGCGGGGTGGGAGGTGGAAGAAGCTTTCTTT. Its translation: CASSTAGWEVEEAFF.

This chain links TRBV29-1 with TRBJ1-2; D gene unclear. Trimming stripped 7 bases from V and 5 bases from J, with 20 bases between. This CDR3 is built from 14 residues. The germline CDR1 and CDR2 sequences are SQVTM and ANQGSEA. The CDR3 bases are TGCAGCGCCCTGAGTGGCTTCGGGGAATATGGCTACACCTTC. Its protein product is CSALSGFGEYGYTF.

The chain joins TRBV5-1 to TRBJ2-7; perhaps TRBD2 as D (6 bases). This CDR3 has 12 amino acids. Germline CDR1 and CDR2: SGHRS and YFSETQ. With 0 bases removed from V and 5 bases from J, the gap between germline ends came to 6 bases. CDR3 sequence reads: CASSLGGDEQYF. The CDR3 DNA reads TGCGCCAGCAGCTTGGGCGGGGACGAGCAGTACTTC.

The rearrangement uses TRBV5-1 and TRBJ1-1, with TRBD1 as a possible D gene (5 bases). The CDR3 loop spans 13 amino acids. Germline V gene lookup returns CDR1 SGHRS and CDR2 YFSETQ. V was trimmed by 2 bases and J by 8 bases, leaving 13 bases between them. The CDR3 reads CASSLDRVEEAFF. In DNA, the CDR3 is TGCGCCAGCAGCTTAGACAGAGTAGAAGAAGCTTTCTTT.

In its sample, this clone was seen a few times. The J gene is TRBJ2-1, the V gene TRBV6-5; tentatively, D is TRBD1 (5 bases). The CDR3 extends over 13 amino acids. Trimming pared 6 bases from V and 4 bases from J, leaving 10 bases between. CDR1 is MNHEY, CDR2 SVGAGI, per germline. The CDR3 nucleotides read TGTGCCAGCAGATTAACAGGTTACAATGAGCAGTTCTTC. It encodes CASRLTGYNEQFF.

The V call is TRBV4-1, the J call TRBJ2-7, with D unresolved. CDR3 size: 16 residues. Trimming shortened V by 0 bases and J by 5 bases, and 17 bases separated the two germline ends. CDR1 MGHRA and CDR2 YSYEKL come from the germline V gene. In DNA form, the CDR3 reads TGCGCCAGCAGCCAAGATCTCCGACAAGGCAACCACGAGCAGTACTTC. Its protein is CASSQDLRQGNHEQYF.

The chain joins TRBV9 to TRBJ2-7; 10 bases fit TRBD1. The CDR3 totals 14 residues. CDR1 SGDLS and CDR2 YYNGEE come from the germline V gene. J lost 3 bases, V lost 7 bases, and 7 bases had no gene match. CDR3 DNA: TGTGCCAGCGGTAGGACAGGGGGTGTCTACGAGCAGTACTTC. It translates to CASGRTGGVYEQYF.

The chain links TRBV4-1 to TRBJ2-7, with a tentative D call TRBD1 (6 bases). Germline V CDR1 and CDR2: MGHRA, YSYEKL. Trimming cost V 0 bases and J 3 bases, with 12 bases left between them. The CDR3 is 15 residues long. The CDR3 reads CASSQDLGTSYEQYF. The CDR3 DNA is TGCGCCAGCAGCCAAGATCTCGGGACAAGCTACGAGCAGTACTTC.

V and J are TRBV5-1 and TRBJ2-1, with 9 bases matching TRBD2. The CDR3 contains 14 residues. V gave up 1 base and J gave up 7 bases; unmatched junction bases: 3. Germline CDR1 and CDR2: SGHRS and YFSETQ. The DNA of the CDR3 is TGCGCCAGCAGCTTGACGCTAGCGGGGAATGAGCAGTTCTTC. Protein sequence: CASSLTLAGNEQFF.

The DNA for the CDR3 is TGTGCCAGTTCCTCCCGACAGATCCAAGAGACCCAGTACTTC. Translation gives CASSSRQIQETQYF. The chain employs TRBV19 and TRBJ2-5; the D gene is possibly TRBD1 (5 bases). CDR1 LNHDA and CDR2 SQIVND come from the germline V gene (reference sequence). The CDR3 extends over 14 amino acids. Trimming pared 8 bases from V and 1 base from J, leaving 14 bases between.